Shown below are 17 T cell receptor beta chains from a single sample sequenced in a study of T cell repertoires in cytomegalovirus infection. TCRdb reanalysed the reads using MiXCR and keeps one entry per CDR3 protein. Here the sample spans roughly 230,000 distinct CDR3 sequences, roughly 22% being singletons. The sequenced sample consisted of CD8+ T cells from PBMCs. The receptors here all came from a human donor in good health (CMV status not recorded). Some clones in this sample may be carry-over from other donors' samples.

This clonotype was seen more than once but under ten times. The chain couples TRBV6-8 to TRBJ2-2; 7 nucleotides align to TRBD2. Unmatched junction bases numbered 4, after V lost 2 bases and J lost 4 bases. The CDR3 is 15 amino acids. The germline V gene encodes CDR1 MNHGY and CDR2 SAAAGT. CDR3 sequence: CASSYVVAGTGELFF. Here the CDR3 DNA reads TGTGCCAGCAGTTACGTAGTAGCGGGCACCGGGGAGCTGTTTTTT.

The CDR3 here is CASSLGPENYGYTF. The CDR3 nucleotides are TGTGCCAGCAGCTTGGGTCCGGAGAACTATGGCTACACCTTC. The chain joins TRBV5-6 to TRBJ1-2; no firm D call. The CDR3 is 14 residues long. In germline, CDR1 is SGHDT, CDR2 YYEEEE. Between the trimmed V and J ends, which lost 0 bases and 2 bases, there was a span of 8 bases.

This clonotype was counted a few times. The V and J genes are TRBV7-9 and TRBJ2-1; 10 positions match TRBD2. Per the germline V gene, CDR1 is SEHNR and CDR2 is FQNEAQ (reference sequence). The CDR3 consists of 19 residues. Trimming took 1 base from V and 4 from J; bases not matched to a gene: 13. CDR3 region: CASSLDPYSGGPLYNEQFF. CDR3 nucleotides: TGTGCCAGCAGCTTAGACCCCTATAGCGGGGGGCCCCTATACAATGAGCAGTTCTTC.

This chain links TRBV6-2 or TRBV6-3 with TRBJ2-1, with a tentative D call TRBD1 (5 bases). The germline gives CDR1 MNHEY, CDR2 SVGEGT. V was cut by 0 bases and J by 6 bases, with 9 bases left in between. The CDR3 consists of 14 residues. CDR3 sequence (DNA): TGTGCCAGCAGTTACTCGGGGCCGATCAATGAGCAGTTCTTC. Translating gives CASSYSGPINEQFF.

This clonotype showed up just a few times. The V call is TRBV9, the J call TRBJ1-1, with D uncertain. V was trimmed by 0 bases and J by 1 base, leaving 13 bases between them. The V gene's germline CDR1 is SGDLS and CDR2 YYNGEE. The CDR3 is 16 residues long. CDR3 protein: CASSVGSAGKNTEAFF. DNA for the CDR3: TGTGCCAGCAGCGTAGGTAGCGCGGGAAAGAACACTGAAGCTTTCTTT. Drawing the rest from reference TRBV9 and TRBJ1-1, the complete variable domain is DSGVTQTPKHLITATGQRVTLRCSPRSGDLSVYWYQQSLDQGLQFLIQYYNGEERAKGNILERFSAQQFPDLHSELNLSSLELGDSALYFCASSVGSAGKNTEAFFGQGTRLTVV.

V and J are TRBV24-1 and TRBJ1-2; 7 bases agree with TRBD1. V shed 4 bases and J 10 bases; nucleotides not matched to a gene: 8. The CDR3 spans 13 residues. Per the germline V gene, CDR1 is KGHDR and CDR2 is SFDVKD. This CDR3 reads CATSDPTGSDYTF. The CDR3 DNA reads TGTGCCACCAGTGACCCGACAGGGTCGGACTACACCTTC.

The sample holds a few counts of this clonotype. The chain has TRBV6-2 or TRBV6-3 and TRBJ2-1; weak D call: TRBD2 (7 bases). V lost 5 bases and J lost 7, with 18 bases in between. The CDR3 spans 15 residues. In germline, CDR1 is MNHEY, CDR2 SVGEGT. As DNA, the CDR3 is TGTGCCAGCAGTCCCTCCGGGGGGCTGATTAATGAGCAGTTCTTC. This sequence encodes CASSPSGGLINEQFF.

This clonotype was observed at least ten times. The chain carries TRBV7-2 and TRBJ1-1; D may be TRBD1 (5 bases). The CDR3 has 14 amino acids. V lost 5 bases and J lost 5, with 15 bases in between. Germline CDR1 SGHTA, CDR2 FQGNSA. CDR3 in amino acids: CASSPGRLGTEAFF. In DNA form, the CDR3 reads TGTGCCAGCAGCCCGGGGCGCCTTGGGACTGAAGCTTTCTTT. Variable domain in full (rest from reference TRBV7-2 and TRBJ1-1): GAGVSQSPSNKVTEKGKDVELRCDPISGHTALYWYRQSLGQGLEFLIYFQGNSAPDKSGLPSDRFSAERTGGSVSTLTIQRTQQEDSAVYLCASSPGRLGTEAFFGQGTRLTVV.

This chain joins TRBV7-9 and TRBJ2-7, with TRBD1 matching 9 bases. This CDR3 comprises 14 residues. V shed 3 bases and J 4 bases; nucleotides not matched to a gene: 4. Germline CDR1 SEHNR, CDR2 FQNEAQ (reference sequence). CDR3 coding DNA: TGTGCCAGCAGCTTCCCGGGACAGGGATACGAGCAGTACTTC. Translated, it gives CASSFPGQGYEQYF.

This clonotype appeared a few times. V gene TRBV19 combines with J gene TRBJ1-2; D perhaps matches TRBD1 (5 bases). V was clipped by 7 bases and J by 3 bases, with 12 bases between them. The length of the CDR3 is 13 residues. Germline lookup yields CDR1 LNHDA and CDR2 SQIVND (reference sequence). This CDR3 is CASMFPGDYGYTF. In DNA form, the CDR3 reads TGTGCCAGTATGTTTCCGGGGGACTATGGCTACACCTTC.

Many counts were recorded for this clonotype. The J gene is TRBJ1-4, the V gene TRBV19, with D maybe TRBD1 (5 bases). CDR1 LNHDA and CDR2 SQIVND come from the germline V gene (reference sequence). The CDR3 is made up of 15 amino acids. V was clipped by 6 bases and J by 0 bases, with 11 bases between them. The CDR3 spells CASSQGVATNEKLFF. In DNA, the CDR3 is TGTGCCAGTAGCCAGGGAGTTGCAACTAATGAAAAACTGTTTTTT.

The rearrangement joins TRBV4-1 to TRBJ2-1, with 7 bases aligning to TRBD1. The V gene's germline CDR1 is MGHRA and CDR2 YSYEKL. CDR3 size: 15 residues. Germline trimming cut 3 bases from V and 4 bases from J; bases unmatched to any gene: 6. The CDR3 nucleotides are TGCGCCAGCAGCCACTTTTCGGGACAGTACAATGAGCAGTTCTTC. It specifies CASSHFSGQYNEQFF.

This clonotype has only a few counts. V and J are TRBV7-9 and TRBJ1-3, with D tentatively TRBD1 (5 bases). In germline, CDR1 is SEHNR, CDR2 FQNEAQ (reference sequence). Trimming cost V 1 base and J 4 bases, with 17 bases left between them. The CDR3 covers 17 residues. The CDR3 DNA sequence: TGTGCCAGCAGCTTAGAAGCAGGGTTCATTCCCGGAAACACCATATATTTT. Amino acids: CASSLEAGFIPGNTIYF.

This clonotype showed up many times. This sequence joins TRBV29-1 and TRBJ2-7, with TRBD1 as a possible D gene (5 bases). Germline V gene sequence: CDR1 SQVTM, CDR2 ANQGSEA. The germline V and J ends were trimmed by 6 bases and 1 base, with 10 bases remaining between them. This CDR3 is built from 12 residues. Here the CDR3 DNA reads TGCAGCGTCCGAACAGGATCCTACGAGCAGTACTTC. It translates to CSVRTGSYEQYF.

This clonotype was detected only a few times. The V call is TRBV12-5, the J call TRBJ2-1, with 8 positions matching TRBD2. V was clipped by 6 bases and J by 5 bases; unmatched bases: 6. The germline gives CDR1 LGHNT, CDR2 FRNRAP. The CDR3 is 14 residues long. CDR3 amino acids: CASGPGGGNNEQFF. DNA of the CDR3: TGTGCTAGTGGCCCTGGCGGGGGGAACAATGAGCAGTTCTTC.

This clonotype was seen just once. A read error may be the cause here, since a much bigger clone is one base away. The chain couples TRBV2 to TRBJ2-3, with a possible D match to TRBD2 (5 bases). The V end was cut by 3 bases, the J end by 4 bases, with 17 bases between. Germline V gives CDR1 SNHLY, CDR2 FYNNEI. This CDR3 spans 16 amino acids. The CDR3 coding sequence is TGTGCCAGCAGTGAGTCCCTAGCCGTTAGCCCAGATACGCAGTATTTT. It yields the protein CASSESLAVSPDTQYF.

This clonotype was seen only a few times. The chain carries TRBV5-4 and TRBJ2-1; D may correspond to TRBD1 or TRBD2 (5 bases each). This CDR3 is 12 amino acids long. V lost 4 bases to trimming and J lost 14 bases, with 16 bases between them. The germline CDR1 and CDR2 sequences are SGHNT and YYREEE (reference sequence). CDR3 nucleotides: TGTGCCAGCAGCGGGTCCCGGGGCCGGGAGTTCTTC. Its translation is CASSGSRGREFF.